Below are 22 T cell receptor beta chains sequenced from a single sample in a study of control samples from healthy donors and cancer patients. Data came from immunoSEQ multiplex PCR; TCRdb stores just in-frame clones and leaves some out. The data contain about 140,000 clones, 85% to 95% of them singletons. The sample was blood. The receptors come from a man in his forties in good health.

V gene TRBV4-3 combines with J gene TRBJ1-2, with a weak D call TRBD1 (5 bases). V gave up 0 bases and J gave up 4 bases, with 12 bases separating them. The CDR3 sequence is 15 residues long. The germline gives CDR1 LGHNA, CDR2 YSLEER. CDR3 in DNA: TGCGCCAGCAGCCAAGAGAGAGGGGCCCCCTATGGCTACACCTTC. Its protein product is CASSQERGAPYGYTF.

The V call is TRBV7-8, the J call TRBJ1-5; unclear D gene. Germline V gives CDR1 SGHVS, CDR2 FQNEAQ. Trimming took 0 bases from V and 5 from J, leaving 11 bases between them. The CDR3 runs to 15 residues. CDR3 residues: CASSLAWAEHQPQHF. The CDR3 region has the DNA TGTGCCAGCAGCTTAGCCTGGGCAGAGCATCAGCCCCAGCATTTT. Drawing the rest from reference TRBV7-8 and TRBJ1-5, the complete variable domain is GAGVSQSPRYKVAKRGQDVALRCDPISGHVSLFWYQQALGQGPEFLTYFQNEAQLDKSGLPSDRFFAERPEGSVSTLKIQRTQQEDSAVYLCASSLAWAEHQPQHFGDGTRLSIL.

This chain joins TRBV5-1 and TRBJ1-3; the D gene is possibly TRBD1 (5 bases). The CDR3 has 15 residues. Germline V lookup: CDR1 SGHRS, CDR2 YFSETQ. V was clipped by 4 bases and J by 0 bases, with 11 bases between them. The CDR3 protein is CASSAGTGSGNTIYF. The CDR3 DNA is TGCGCCAGCAGCGCCGGGACTGGCTCTGGAAACACCATATATTTT.

The chain is built from TRBV6-6 and TRBJ2-7, with 7 bases fitting TRBD1. Trimming took 5 bases from V and 2 from J; bases not matched to a gene: 15. This CDR3 has 17 amino acids. Germline values: CDR1 MNHNY, CDR2 SVGAGI (reference sequence). CDR3 nucleotides: TGTGCCAGCAGTCGAAGAGGGATACAGGGGCGCACCTACGAGCAGTACTTC. This sequence encodes CASSRRGIQGRTYEQYF.

This chain links TRBV10-2 with TRBJ1-2; 10 bases are a match to TRBD1. Germline assignment: CDR1 WSHSY and CDR2 SAAADI. Germline trimming cut 6 bases from V and 8 bases from J; bases unmatched to any gene: 6. The CDR3 contains 13 residues. Here the CDR3 DNA reads TGCGCCAGCAGGGCTCGGACAGGGGGAGGCTACACCTTC. It is translated as CASRARTGGGYTF.

The chain employs TRBV10-3 and TRBJ1-1; D possibly corresponds to TRBD1 (6 bases). V shed 7 bases and J shed 3 bases, with 21 bases lying between them. Germline V gives CDR1 ENHRY, CDR2 SYGVKD. The CDR3 contains 16 residues. CDR3 region: CAINTDLRGGHTEAFF. CDR3 coding DNA: TGTGCCATCAATACTGACCTTCGGGGGGGGCACACTGAAGCTTTCTTT.

The J gene is TRBJ2-1, the V gene TRBV24-1; the match to TRBD1 covers 7 bases. This CDR3 is 14 amino acids long. Unmatched junction bases numbered 2, after V lost 6 bases and J lost 1 base. Germline V gene sequence: CDR1 KGHDR, CDR2 SFDVKD. CDR3: CATSPTGSYNEQFF. CDR3 in DNA: TGTGCCACCAGTCCGACAGGGTCCTACAATGAGCAGTTCTTC.

This clone is a singleton in its sample. V usage is TRBV9 and J usage is TRBJ1-4, with D perhaps matching TRBD1 (6 bases). Trimming took off 5 bases at V and 11 bases at J, with 16 bases between the two ends. Germline values: CDR1 SGDLS, CDR2 YYNGEE. The CDR3 is made up of 13 amino acids. The CDR3 DNA follows: TGTGCCAGCAGTTACCCAGGGGTGGGGAAACTGTTTTTT. It codes for CASSYPGVGKLFF.

This clone has a single count. This chain uses TRBV6-2 or TRBV6-3 with TRBJ2-2, with TRBD2 matching over 9 bases. Trimming cost V 3 bases and J 0 bases; bases outside gene matches: 14. This CDR3 has 20 residues. Germline V gene lookup returns CDR1 MNHEY and CDR2 SVGEGT. This chain's CDR3 is CASSYQFAGGINANTGELFF. The CDR3 nucleotides read TGTGCCAGCAGTTATCAATTCGCGGGGGGGATCAACGCGAACACCGGGGAGCTGTTTTTT.

The gene calls are TRBV6-1 and TRBJ2-1, with TRBD2 identical over 10 bases. The CDR3 has 16 residues. Germline V gene lookup returns CDR1 MNHNS and CDR2 SASEGT. V lost 6 bases and J lost 2; bases outside the gene matches: 7. DNA for the CDR3: TGTGCCAGCAGGGAAAAGACTAGCGGGCCCTACAATGAGCAGTTCTTC. This codes for CASREKTSGPYNEQFF.

The V call is TRBV6-5, the J call TRBJ1-5, with 12 bases lining up with TRBD1. This CDR3 spans 15 amino acids. V dropped 5 bases and J dropped 7; count of bases not matched to a gene: 6. Germline V CDR1 and CDR2: MNHEY, SVGAGI. Written as DNA, the CDR3 is TGTGCCAGCAGTCCGGGACAGGGGGCAGGGCAGCCCCAGCATTTT. It encodes CASSPGQGAGQPQHF.

This chain joins TRBV5-6 and TRBJ2-7, with TRBD1 as a possible D gene (5 bases). The CDR3 length is 14 residues. In germline, CDR1 is SGHDT, CDR2 YYEEEE. V lost 4 bases and J lost 5, with 16 bases in between. DNA for the CDR3: TGTGCCAGCAGCGGTCCGCCATCGGACAACGAGCAGTACTTC. It encodes CASSGPPSDNEQYF.

This clone was observed a handful of times. This chain uses TRBV11-2 with TRBJ2-7; 11 positions match TRBD2. CDR1 is SGHAT, CDR2 FQNNGV, per germline. V trimming: 1 base; J trimming: 4 bases; junction bases outside the gene matches: 0. The CDR3 spans 14 residues. CDR3 residues: CASSLGLAGYEQYF. The CDR3 DNA sequence: TGTGCCAGCAGCTTAGGACTAGCGGGGTACGAGCAGTACTTC.

This chain connects TRBV7-9 to TRBJ2-7; D is unresolved. Trimming left V 0 bases short and J 0 bases short, with 18 bases between. The germline CDR1 and CDR2 sequences are SEHNR and FQNEAQ (reference sequence). The CDR3 length is 18 residues. The CDR3 DNA reads TGTGCCAGCAGCTTAGCAATTAACGACCCTCTGGGCTCCTACGAGCAGTACTTC. Its protein product is CASSLAINDPLGSYEQYF.

The V call is TRBV11-2, the J call TRBJ2-1, with 9 bases matching TRBD1. V lost 1 base to trimming and J lost 7 bases; unmatched junction nucleotides: 8. Per germline, CDR1 SGHAT and CDR2 FQNNGV. CDR3 size: 16 residues. CDR3 nucleotides: TGTGCCAGCAGCTTAGTTTTTGGGACAGGGAGGAATGAGCAGTTCTTC. Amino acid sequence: CASSLVFGTGRNEQFF.

The chain uses TRBV28 and TRBJ1-5; D may be TRBD1 (5 bases). The CDR3 consists of 13 residues. Germline loops: CDR1 MDHEN, CDR2 SYDVKM. V was shortened by 7 bases and J by 3 bases, with 10 bases between the two germline ends. For the CDR3, the DNA is TGTGCCAGCACCAGGGCCCTCAATCAGCCCCAGCATTTT. Translated, it gives CASTRALNQPQHF.

This chain joins TRBV5-4 and TRBJ2-3; 9 bases agree with TRBD1. This CDR3 is 16 amino acids long. Trimming at V came to 2 bases and at J to 1 base, leaving 5 bases not matched to a gene. Germline values: CDR1 SGHNT, CDR2 YYREEE (reference sequence). For the CDR3, the DNA is TGTGCCAGCAGCTTACTACAGGGGGCGGGCACAGATACGCAGTATTTT. This sequence encodes CASSLLQGAGTDTQYF.

The chain uses TRBV7-9 and TRBJ2-3; D might be TRBD2 (5 bases). Germline CDR1 reads SEHNR; CDR2 reads FQNEAQ (reference sequence). V lost 1 base and J lost 2, with 10 bases in between. The CDR3 is 15 amino acids. The CDR3 loop reads CASSLGGSATDTQYF. In nucleotides, the CDR3 is TGTGCCAGCAGCTTAGGTGGGAGCGCCACAGATACGCAGTATTTT.

V and J are TRBV27 and TRBJ2-1; D gene ambiguous. V gave up 6 bases and J gave up 0 bases, with 9 bases separating them. The CDR3 has 14 amino acids. Looked up from germline, CDR1 is MNHEY and CDR2 is SMNVEV (reference sequence). The DNA for the CDR3 is TGTGCCAGCAGGGCAAGTGGCTCCTACAATGAGCAGTTCTTC. Protein sequence: CASRASGSYNEQFF.

This chain links TRBV18 with TRBJ2-5; 12 bases align to TRBD1. The CDR3 sequence is 15 residues long. Germline trimming cut 2 bases from V and 6 bases from J; bases unmatched to any gene: 4. CDR1 is KGHSH, CDR2 LQKENI, per germline. CDR3 in DNA: TGTGCCAGCTCACCAGGGACAGGGGGCGCGAAGACCCAGTACTTC. Translating gives CASSPGTGGAKTQYF.

The chain combines TRBV19 with TRBJ2-2; 9 bases match TRBD2. Trimming at V came to 1 base and at J to 4 bases, leaving 7 bases not matched to a gene. The CDR3 is made up of 17 amino acids. Germline V gives CDR1 LNHDA, CDR2 SQIVND (reference sequence). The DNA for the CDR3 is TGTGCCAGTAGTATAGGAAGGGCGGGAGGGCGCACCGGGGAGCTGTTTTTT. Residues: CASSIGRAGGRTGELFF.

V and J are TRBV12-3 or TRBV12-4 and TRBJ1-2; TRBD1 aligns across 7 bases. V was pared by 3 bases and J by 2 bases, with 0 bases of the junction left unmatched. The CDR3 loop spans 13 amino acids. CDR3 residues: CASSLDRNYGYTF. The DNA of the CDR3 is TGTGCCAGCAGTTTGGACAGGAACTATGGCTACACCTTC.